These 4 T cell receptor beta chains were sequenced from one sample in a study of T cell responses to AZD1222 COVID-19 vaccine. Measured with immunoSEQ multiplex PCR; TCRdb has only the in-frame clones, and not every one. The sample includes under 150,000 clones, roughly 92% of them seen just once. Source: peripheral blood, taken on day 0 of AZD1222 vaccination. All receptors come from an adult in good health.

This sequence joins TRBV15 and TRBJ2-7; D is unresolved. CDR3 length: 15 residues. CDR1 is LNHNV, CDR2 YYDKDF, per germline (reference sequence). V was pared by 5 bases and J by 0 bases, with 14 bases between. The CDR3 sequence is CATSSPPSSSYEQYF. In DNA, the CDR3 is TGTGCCACCAGCTCCCCCCCTTCGAGCTCCTACGAGCAGTACTTC.

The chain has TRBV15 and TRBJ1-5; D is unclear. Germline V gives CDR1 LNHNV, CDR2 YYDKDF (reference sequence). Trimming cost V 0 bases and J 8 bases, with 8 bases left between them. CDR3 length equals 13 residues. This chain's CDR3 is CATSREYVEPQHF. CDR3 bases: TGTGCCACCAGCAGAGAATACGTGGAGCCCCAGCATTTT.

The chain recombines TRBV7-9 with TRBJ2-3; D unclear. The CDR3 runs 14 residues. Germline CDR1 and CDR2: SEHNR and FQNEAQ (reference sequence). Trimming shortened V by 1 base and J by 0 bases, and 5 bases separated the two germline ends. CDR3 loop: CASSLEGSTDTQYF. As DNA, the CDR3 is TGTGCCAGCAGCTTAGAAGGGAGCACAGATACGCAGTATTTT.

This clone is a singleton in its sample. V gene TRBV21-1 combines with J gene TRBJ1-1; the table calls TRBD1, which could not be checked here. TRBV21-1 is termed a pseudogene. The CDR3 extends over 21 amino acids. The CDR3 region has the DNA TGTGCCAGCAGCAAAAATTATATCACCGGGACACCTACGATCATGAACACTGAAGCTTTCTTT. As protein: CASSKNYITGTPTIMNTEAFF.